A single T cell receptor (beta chain) is shown here with its context. What it recognizes is unknown. V shed 4 bases and J shed 0 bases, with 9 bases lying between them. The V gene's germline CDR1 is SGHRS and CDR2 YFSETQ. CDR3 size: 14 residues. Researchers prepared the TCRbeta library using unique molecular identifiers, the study reports. Using its own MiXCR run on the PCR reads, TCRdb lists one record per CDR3 protein. The data show 350,000 to 500,000 distinct CDR3 sequences, with about 45% seen just once and under 30% held by the top ten. The source of the sample is a study of T-cell reconstitution after alpha-beta-depleted transplantation in children. General study findings and limits: Several hundred expanded graft clones reportedly gave rise to the alpha-beta T cells present about two months after transplant. Recipient T cells and thymic progenitors that survived gave rise to the high TCRbeta diversity observed at day 60 in some patients. T-cell numbers and diversity, one year after transplant, stemmed largely from T cells that were newly produced.

Material: PBMCs, obtained before TCRalphabeta/CD19-depleted stem cell transplant. The source of this sequence is a girl aged 2-10 years with aplastic anemia, due to receive a stem cell transplant. This chain uses TRBV5-1 with TRBJ2-3; weak D call: TRBD2 (5 bases). The CDR3 loop reads CASSGGLSTDTQYF. CDR3 nucleotides: TGCGCCAGCAGCGGAGGCCTTAGCACAGATACGCAGTATTTT.